The 24 T cell receptor beta chains below were found in one sample sequenced in a study of blood T cells in healthy people across ages. PCR was performed a second time for about 6 to 12 cycles using a sample-barcoded 5' primer and a J-beta primer mix. TCRdb analysed the 5' RACE reads with MiXCR anew, one entry per CDR3 protein. The data hold roughly 1,500,000 distinct CDR3 sequences, with 30% to 35% observed a single time. Sequencing input: blood. All receptors come from a woman under 40 in good health.

The rearrangement links TRBV9 to TRBJ2-5; the match to TRBD1 covers 10 bases. Germline V gene lookup returns CDR1 SGDLS and CDR2 YYNGEE. This CDR3 is 15 amino acids long. V gave up 3 bases and J gave up 5 bases; unmatched junction bases: 7. The CDR3 sequence: CASSARTGGVETQYF. CDR3 DNA: TGTGCCAGCAGCGCCAGGACAGGGGGAGTTGAGACCCAGTACTTC.

The sample holds a few counts of this clonotype. The chain recombines TRBV12-3 or TRBV12-4 with TRBJ2-5; 11 positions agree with TRBD1. V lost 3 bases to trimming and J lost 11 bases; unmatched junction nucleotides: 11. The CDR3 length is 15 residues. The CDR3 coding sequence is TGTGCCAGCAGTTTCTTTCTAAGGGACAGGGGGGAGCAGTACTTC. Amino acids: CASSFFLRDRGEQYF.

CDR3 in amino acids: CASSPGLAATADTQYF. CDR3 in DNA: TGTGCCAGCAGCCCCGGACTAGCGGCGACGGCAGATACGCAGTATTTT. V usage is TRBV7-3 and J usage is TRBJ2-3, with 10 bases identical to TRBD2. Germline V gives CDR1 SGHTA, CDR2 FQGTGA. This CDR3 is 16 amino acids long. The junction had 9 bases not matched to a gene; V was cut back by 5 bases and J by 4 bases.

This chain links TRBV12-3 or TRBV12-4 with TRBJ2-7, with D perhaps TRBD2 (5 bases). The length of the CDR3 is 15 residues. Deletions cut 2 bases from V and 7 bases from J, with 18 bases between. CDR3 bases: TGTGCCAGCAGTTTACATGGACTTCAGGTAGATGAGCAGTACTTC. This gives the protein CASSLHGLQVDEQYF.

The chain recombines TRBV3-1 with TRBJ2-7; TRBD1 agrees at 7 bases. With 3 bases clipped from V and 9 bases from J, the junction kept 2 bases outside the gene matches. The germline gives CDR1 LGHDT, CDR2 YNNKEL (reference sequence). The CDR3 is 11 residues long. The CDR3 coding sequence is TGTGCCAGCAGCCAGGGGGACAGGCAGTACTTC. Protein: CASSQGDRQYF.

This clonotype was recorded a few times. The gene calls are TRBV2 and TRBJ2-5, with 8 bases lining up with TRBD2. Near its end, the DNA agrees better with TRBJ2-7, so the J call may be wrong. CDR1 and CDR2 from the germline V gene are SNHLY and FYNNEI. This CDR3 has 15 residues. CDR3 region: CASSERLAGTYEQYF. The CDR3 bases are TGTGCCAGCAGTGAACGCCTAGCGGGCACTTACGAGCAGTACTTC.

The V call is TRBV20-1, the J call TRBJ1-6; D is unresolved. V lost 5 bases, J lost 13 bases, and 24 bases lay in between. The germline CDR1 and CDR2 sequences are DFQATT and SNEGSKA (reference sequence). This CDR3 is built from 15 residues. The CDR3 bases are TGCAGTGCTCAAGTTGCGCGGGAGATAAGTTCTCCCCTCCACTTT. This sequence encodes CSAQVAREISSPLHF.

This clonotype is a singleton in its sample. The genes are TRBV10-3 and TRBJ2-5; no firm D call. CDR1 is ENHRY and CDR2 is SYGVKD in the germline V gene. Deletions cut 3 bases from V and 2 bases from J, with 7 bases between. This CDR3 contains 13 residues. This CDR3 is CAISDSQQETQYF. In DNA form, the CDR3 reads TGTGCCATCAGTGACAGCCAACAAGAGACCCAGTACTTC.

This clonotype was recorded only once. The gene calls are TRBV7-6 and TRBJ2-1; D unclear. CDR1 and CDR2 (germline): SGHVS, FNYEAQ. CDR3 length: 16 residues. V gave up 5 bases and J gave up 7 bases, with 21 bases separating them. The CDR3 reads CASSPSPALGRNEQFF. Here the CDR3 DNA reads TGTGCCAGCAGCCCAAGTCCTGCTCTTGGTAGGAATGAGCAGTTCTTC. Based on the CDR3 plus reference TRBV7-6 and TRBJ2-1, the full variable domain is GAGVSQSPRYKVTKRGQDVALRCDPISGHVSLYWYRQALGQGPEFLTYFNYEAQQDKSGLPNDRFSAERPEGSISTLTIQRTEQRDSAMYRCASSPSPALGRNEQFFGPGTRLTVL.

This clonotype turned up a few times. The chain has TRBV20-1 and TRBJ1-4; D remains unclear. Germline CDR1 and CDR2: DFQATT and SNEGSKA (reference sequence). Trimming pared 0 bases from V and 8 bases from J, leaving 4 bases between. The CDR3 has 11 residues. In DNA, the CDR3 is TGCAGTGCTAGAGATCGGGAAAAACTGTTTTTT. This codes for CSARDREKLFF.

In the case of this clonotype: One end of the junction does not line up with germline, which may come from a read error. The chain combines TRBV29-1 with TRBJ1-1; no firm D call. From germline, CDR1 is SQVTM and CDR2 ANQGSEA. The CDR3 is made up of 13 amino acids. The CDR3 loop is CSVEGRINTEAFF. The CDR3 DNA follows: TGCAGCGTGGAAGGACGAATAAACACTGAAGCTTTCTTT.

The chain is built from TRBV12-3 or TRBV12-4 and TRBJ1-5; D is undetermined. V lost 5 bases and J lost 7, with 12 bases in between. The CDR3 consists of 13 residues. CDR3 sequence reads: CASSALEGQPQHF. The CDR3 DNA reads as TGTGCCAGCAGTGCCTTAGAAGGGCAGCCCCAGCATTTT.

Only a few counts were recorded for this clonotype. The gene calls are TRBV12-3 or TRBV12-4 and TRBJ2-4; D ambiguous. CDR3 length equals 15 residues. The V and J ends lost 3 bases and 0 bases respectively, with 9 bases between them. The CDR3 region is CASSFGQVAKNIQYF. The CDR3 coding sequence is TGTGCCAGCAGTTTCGGGCAGGTAGCCAAAAACATTCAGTACTTC.

The chain links TRBV7-9 to TRBJ2-5; TRBD1 agrees at 8 bases. Looked up from germline, CDR1 is SEHNR and CDR2 is FQNEAQ (reference sequence). Trimming cost V 5 bases and J 5 bases; bases outside gene matches: 10. The CDR3 is 15 amino acids. This CDR3 is CASSRQGAYLETQYF. Written as DNA, the CDR3 is TGTGCCAGCAGCCGGCAGGGGGCTTACCTGGAGACCCAGTACTTC. Full variable domain (missing parts from reference TRBV7-9 and TRBJ2-5): DTGVSQNPRHKITKRGQNVTFRCDPISEHNRLYWYRQTLGQGPEFLTYFQNEAQLEKSRLLSDRFSAERPKGSFSTLEIQRTEQGDSAMYLCASSRQGAYLETQYFGPGTRLLVL.

The rearrangement links TRBV25-1 to TRBJ2-7; D is unresolved. The CDR3 is 13 amino acids. The V and J ends lost 2 bases and 0 bases respectively, with 5 bases between them. Looked up from germline, CDR1 is MGHDK and CDR2 is SYGVNS. The DNA for the CDR3 is TGTGCCAGCAGTGAACAGAACTCCTACGAGCAGTACTTC. It yields the protein CASSEQNSYEQYF.

This clonotype has just a few counts. The rearrangement links TRBV12-3 or TRBV12-4 to TRBJ1-1; D remains ambiguous. V was pared by 3 bases and J by 8 bases, with 10 bases between. CDR3 size: 12 residues. CDR3 nucleotide sequence: TGTGCCAGCAGTTTCGGGCCCGTGGAAGCTTTCTTT. This sequence encodes CASSFGPVEAFF.

The genes are TRBV7-2 and TRBJ1-2; D is unclear. The V gene's germline CDR1 is SGHTA and CDR2 FQGNSA. This CDR3 region has 12 residues. V lost 2 bases, J lost 5 bases, and 6 bases lay in between. CDR3 coding DNA: TGTGCCAGCAGCTTAACGGCATATGGCTACACCTTC. It codes for CASSLTAYGYTF.

The CDR3 loop is CASTPGPRTEAFF. CDR3 nucleotide sequence: TGTGCCAGTACCCCGGGCCCGCGGACTGAAGCTTTCTTT. The V and J genes are TRBV7-9 and TRBJ1-1, with D unresolved. This CDR3 has 13 amino acids. V gave up 9 bases and J gave up 5 bases, with 16 bases separating them. Germline V lookup: CDR1 SEHNR, CDR2 FQNEAQ (reference sequence).

In the case of this clonotype: At one boundary the junction diverges from the germline segment, which might be a read error. V is TRBV28 and J is TRBJ2-1, with 9 bases fitting TRBD2. There are 17 residues in the CDR3. Germline CDR1 reads MDHEN; CDR2 reads SYDVKM. The CDR3, as DNA: TGTGCCAGCAGTTCCCTCCGACTAGCGGACAACTACAATGTGCAGTTCTTC. It codes for CASSSLRLADNYNVQFF.

The V and J genes are TRBV6-2 or TRBV6-3 and TRBJ2-7; D perhaps matches TRBD2 (6 bases). V gave up 2 bases and J gave up 7 bases, with 12 bases separating them. The CDR3 length is 13 residues. CDR1 is MNHEY, CDR2 SVGEGT, per germline. The CDR3 DNA reads TGTGCCAGCAGTTACGATGGGGGGATTGAGCAGTACTTC. Its translation is CASSYDGGIEQYF.

The V gene is TRBV30, the J gene TRBJ1-2; D not certain. The CDR3 length is 13 residues. Deletions cut 1 base from V and 4 bases from J, with 10 bases between. Per germline, CDR1 GTSNPN and CDR2 SVGIG (reference sequence). CDR3 DNA: TGTGCCTGGAGTGAGAGTCCGATCTATGGCTACACCTTC. The encoded protein is CAWSESPIYGYTF.

The V call is TRBV12-3 or TRBV12-4, the J call TRBJ2-3; the D is unclear. Trimming removed 6 bases at V and 0 bases at J, with 16 bases between. The CDR3 loop spans 16 amino acids. The CDR3, as DNA: TGTGCCAGCAGCCTCATTGGAGCGCCAAGCACAGATACGCAGTATTTT. The encoded protein is CASSLIGAPSTDTQYF.

J is TRBJ2-1 and V is TRBV11-1, with 7 positions matching TRBD2. The V and J ends lost 0 bases and 10 bases, in that order; junction bases with no gene match: 9. CDR1 SGHAT and CDR2 FQDESV come from the germline V gene (reference sequence). CDR3 length equals 15 residues. CDR3 DNA: TGTGCCAGCAGCTTAGCGCGGTCTAGCGGCCACGAGCAGTTCTTC. It translates to CASSLARSSGHEQFF.

Remarks on this clonotype: Since a much larger clone is just one base distant, this may be a read error. This sequence joins TRBV9 and TRBJ2-7; perhaps D is TRBD1 or TRBD2 (5 bases each). Looked up from germline, CDR1 is SGDLS and CDR2 is YYNGEE. V was pared by 10 bases and J by 3 bases, with 23 bases between. This CDR3 has 15 residues. The CDR3 nucleotides read TGTGCCGGCACCGCCGGGGCCGAAAGAATCTACGAGCAGTACTTC. Translation gives CAGTAGAERIYEQYF. Filled out from reference TRBV9 and TRBJ2-7, the complete variable domain reads DSGVTQTPKHLITATGQRVTLRCSPRSGDLSVYWYQQSLDQGLQFLIQYYNGEERAKGNILERFSAQQFPDLHSELNLSSLELGDSALYFCAGTAGAERIYEQYFGPGTRLTVT.